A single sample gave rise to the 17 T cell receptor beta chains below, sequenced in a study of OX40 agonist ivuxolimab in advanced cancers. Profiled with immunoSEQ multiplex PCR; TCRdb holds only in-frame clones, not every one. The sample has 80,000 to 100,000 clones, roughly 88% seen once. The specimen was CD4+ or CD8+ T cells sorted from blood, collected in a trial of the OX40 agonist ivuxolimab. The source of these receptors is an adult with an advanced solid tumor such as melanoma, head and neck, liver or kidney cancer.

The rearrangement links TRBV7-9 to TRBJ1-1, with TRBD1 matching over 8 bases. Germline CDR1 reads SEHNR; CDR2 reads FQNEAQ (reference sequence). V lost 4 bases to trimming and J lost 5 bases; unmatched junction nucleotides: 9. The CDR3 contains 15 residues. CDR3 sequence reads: CASSSPQGARTEAFF. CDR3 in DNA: TGTGCCAGCAGCTCCCCCCAGGGGGCGAGGACTGAAGCTTTCTTT.

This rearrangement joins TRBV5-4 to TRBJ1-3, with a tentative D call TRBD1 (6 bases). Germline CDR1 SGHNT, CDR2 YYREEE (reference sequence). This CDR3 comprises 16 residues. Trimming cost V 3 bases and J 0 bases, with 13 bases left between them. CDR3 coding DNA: TGTGCCAGCAGCTCGGCGACAGGACCCTCTGGAAACACCATATATTTT. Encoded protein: CASSSATGPSGNTIYF. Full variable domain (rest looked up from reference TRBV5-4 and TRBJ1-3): ETGVTQSPTHLIKTRGQQVTLRCSSQSGHNTVSWYQQALGQGPQFIFQYYREEENGRGNFPPRFSGLQFPNYSSELNVNALELDDSALYLCASSSATGPSGNTIYFGEGSWLTVV.

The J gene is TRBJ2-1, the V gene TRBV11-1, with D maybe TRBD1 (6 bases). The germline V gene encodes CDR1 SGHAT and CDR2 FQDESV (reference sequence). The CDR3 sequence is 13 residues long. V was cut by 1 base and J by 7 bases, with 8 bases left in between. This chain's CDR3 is CASSLEGGNEQFF. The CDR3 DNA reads TGTGCCAGCAGCTTAGAAGGGGGAAATGAGCAGTTCTTC.

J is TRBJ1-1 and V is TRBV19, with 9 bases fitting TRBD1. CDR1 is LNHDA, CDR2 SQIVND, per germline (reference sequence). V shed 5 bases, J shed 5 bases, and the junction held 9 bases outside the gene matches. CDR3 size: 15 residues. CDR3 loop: CASSLNRDRVTEAFF. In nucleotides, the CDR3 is TGTGCCAGTAGTCTCAACCGGGACAGGGTGACTGAAGCTTTCTTT.

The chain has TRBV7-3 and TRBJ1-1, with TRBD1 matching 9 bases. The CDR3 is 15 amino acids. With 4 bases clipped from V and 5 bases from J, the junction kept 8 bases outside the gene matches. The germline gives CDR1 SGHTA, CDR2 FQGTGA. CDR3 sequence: CASSSRDREETEAFF. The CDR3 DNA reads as TGTGCCAGCAGCTCCAGGGACAGGGAGGAAACTGAAGCTTTCTTT.

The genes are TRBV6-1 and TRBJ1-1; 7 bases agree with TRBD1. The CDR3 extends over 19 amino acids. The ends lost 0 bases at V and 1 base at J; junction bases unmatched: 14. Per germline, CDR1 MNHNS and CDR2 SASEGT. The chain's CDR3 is CASSEALGGQSSWNTEAFF. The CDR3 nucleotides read TGTGCCAGCAGTGAAGCGCTAGGGGGACAGTCCTCTTGGAACACTGAAGCTTTCTTT.

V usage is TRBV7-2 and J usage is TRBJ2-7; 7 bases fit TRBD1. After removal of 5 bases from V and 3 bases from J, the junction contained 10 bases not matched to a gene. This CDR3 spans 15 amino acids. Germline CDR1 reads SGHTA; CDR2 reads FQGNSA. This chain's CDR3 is CASSLSGTVSYEQYF. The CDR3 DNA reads TGTGCCAGCAGCCTATCCGGGACAGTTAGCTACGAGCAGTACTTC.

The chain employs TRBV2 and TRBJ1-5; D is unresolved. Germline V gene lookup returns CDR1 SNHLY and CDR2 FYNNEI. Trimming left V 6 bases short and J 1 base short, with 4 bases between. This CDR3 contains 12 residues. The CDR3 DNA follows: TGTGCCAGCAGAGGGAGCAATCAGCCCCAGCATTTT. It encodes CASRGSNQPQHF.

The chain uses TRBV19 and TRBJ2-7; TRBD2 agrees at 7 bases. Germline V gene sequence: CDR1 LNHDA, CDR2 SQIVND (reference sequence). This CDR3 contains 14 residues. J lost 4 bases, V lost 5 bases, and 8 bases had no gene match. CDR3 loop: CASSPGGSRYEQYF. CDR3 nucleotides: TGTGCCAGTAGTCCTGGCGGGAGTAGGTACGAGCAGTACTTC.

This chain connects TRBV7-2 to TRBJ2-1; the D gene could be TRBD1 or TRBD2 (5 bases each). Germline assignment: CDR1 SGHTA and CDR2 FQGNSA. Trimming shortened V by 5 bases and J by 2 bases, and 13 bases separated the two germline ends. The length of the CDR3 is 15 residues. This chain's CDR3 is CASSLRDLTYNEQFF. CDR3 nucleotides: TGTGCCAGCAGCCTCCGGGACCTGACCTACAATGAGCAGTTCTTC.

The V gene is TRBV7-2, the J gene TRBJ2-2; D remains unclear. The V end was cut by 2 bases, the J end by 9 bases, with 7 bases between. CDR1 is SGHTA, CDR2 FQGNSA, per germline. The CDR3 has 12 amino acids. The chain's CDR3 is CASSLPARELFF. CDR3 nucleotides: TGTGCCAGCAGCTTACCTGCTCGGGAGCTGTTTTTT.

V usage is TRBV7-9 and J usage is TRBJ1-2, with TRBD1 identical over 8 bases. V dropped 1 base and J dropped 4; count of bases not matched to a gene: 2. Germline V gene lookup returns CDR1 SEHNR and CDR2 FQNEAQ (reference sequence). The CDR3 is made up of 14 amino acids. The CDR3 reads CASSLVQGAYGYTF. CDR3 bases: TGTGCCAGCAGCTTAGTTCAGGGGGCCTATGGCTACACCTTC.

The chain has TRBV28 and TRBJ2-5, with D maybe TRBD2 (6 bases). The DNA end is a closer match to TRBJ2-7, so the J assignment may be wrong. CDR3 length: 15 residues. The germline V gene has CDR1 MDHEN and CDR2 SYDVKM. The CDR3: CASSFIGTGTYEQYF. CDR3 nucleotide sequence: TGTGCCAGCAGTTTCATAGGGACTGGGACCTACGAGCAGTACTTC.

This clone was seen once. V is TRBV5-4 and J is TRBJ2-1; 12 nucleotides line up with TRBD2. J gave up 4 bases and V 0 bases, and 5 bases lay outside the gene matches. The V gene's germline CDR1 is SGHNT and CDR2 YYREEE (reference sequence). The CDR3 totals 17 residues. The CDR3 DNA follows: TGTGCCAGCAGCTTGGGTACCCTAGCGGGAGGGTACAATGAGCAGTTCTTC. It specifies CASSLGTLAGGYNEQFF.

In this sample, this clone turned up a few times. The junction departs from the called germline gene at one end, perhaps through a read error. The CDR3: CASSWTPYNEQFF. CDR3 sequence (DNA): TGTGCTAGCAGCTGGACACCTTACAATGAGCAGTTCTTC. The chain joins TRBV7-7 to TRBJ2-1; D perhaps matches TRBD1 (5 bases). In germline, CDR1 is SSHAT, CDR2 FNYEAQ (reference sequence). This CDR3 spans 13 amino acids.

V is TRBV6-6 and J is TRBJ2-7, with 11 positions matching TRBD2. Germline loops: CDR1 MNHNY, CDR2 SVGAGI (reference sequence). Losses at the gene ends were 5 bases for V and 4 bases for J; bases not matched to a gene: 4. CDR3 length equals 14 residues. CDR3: CASSKTSGIYEQYF. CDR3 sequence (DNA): TGTGCCAGCAGTAAGACTAGCGGGATTTACGAGCAGTACTTC.

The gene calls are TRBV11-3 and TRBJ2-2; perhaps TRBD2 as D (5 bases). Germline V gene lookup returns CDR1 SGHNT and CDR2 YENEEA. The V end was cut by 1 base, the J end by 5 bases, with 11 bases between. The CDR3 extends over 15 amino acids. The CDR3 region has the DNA TGTGCCAGCAGCTTAGGAGGGTCGTATACCGGGGAGCTGTTTTTT. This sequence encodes CASSLGGSYTGELFF. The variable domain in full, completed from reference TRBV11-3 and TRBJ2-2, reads EAGVVQSPRYKIIEKKQPVAFWCNPISGHNTLYWYLQNLGQGPELLIRYENEEAVDDSQLPKDRFSAERLKGVDSTLKIQPAELGDSAVYLCASSLGGSYTGELFFGEGSRLTVL.